The T cell receptor (beta chain) described here comes from a study of cytomegalovirus exposure and HLA in healthy donors. Study-wide context: The 90 to 150 validation repertoires, a later analysis reported, used the same platform as the 550 to 700 repertoires from the first cohort.

As for this clone: Antigen unknown.

Study-wide results and caveats: For most TCR sequences rarity was the rule, although some public TCRs occurred in many donors. The study recorded 160 or so TCR beta chains that were cytomegalovirus-associated. As confirmed in vitro, a few CMV-associated chains were specific for CMV antigens.

The method was immunoSEQ multiplex PCR; TCRdb's version includes in-frame clones alone and lacks a portion of them. The table shows 150,000 to 200,000 clones, with 89% occurring only once. Per the germline V gene, CDR1 is MGHRA and CDR2 is YSYEKL. The trim removed 4 bases at V and 4 bases at J, leaving 7 bases unmatched. CDR3 length: 17 amino acids. Sequencing used PBMCs. The sequence derives from a man aged 18-30 years in good health and CMV-seropositive. V and J are TRBV4-1 and TRBJ2-5; 15 bases are shared with TRBD2. In nucleotides, the CDR3 is TGCGCCAGCAGCCTGGGACTAGCGGGAGGCCGGAGAGAGACCCAGTACTTC. Translating it yields CASSLGLAGGRRETQYF.